The 5 T cell receptor beta chains given below trace back to one sample, sequenced in a study of neoadjuvant anti-PD-1 for oral cavity cancer. Here immunoSEQ multiplex PCR was the method, and the copy in TCRdb shows in-frame clones only, minus some. The data show approximately 7,700 clones, 48% seen once. Sequencing was performed on tumor tissue, taken before nivolumab (anti-PD-1) treatment. The receptors originated from a person aged 35 to 85 with oral cavity squamous cell carcinoma.

The table lists this clone with a few counts. The rearrangement links TRBV9 to TRBJ1-3, with TRBD1 identical over 8 bases. Germline CDR1 SGDLS, CDR2 YYNGEE. V trimming: 3 bases; J trimming: 4 bases; junction bases outside the gene matches: 6. This CDR3 has 15 residues. The CDR3 region has the DNA TGTGCCAGCAGCGCGGGACAGGCATCCGGAAACACCATATATTTT. This gives the protein CASSAGQASGNTIYF.

This clone was found a few times. A read error may produce the germline difference seen at one junction end. The V gene is TRBV7-7, the J gene TRBJ2-2; D unresolved. Germline values: CDR1 SSHAT, CDR2 FNYEAQ (reference sequence). This CDR3 is built from 15 residues. CDR3 DNA: TGTGCTAGCAGCTTAAACCCCGCAGCCACCGGGGAGCTGTTTTTT. It codes for CASSLNPAATGELFF.

V usage is TRBV7-3 and J usage is TRBJ2-5, with TRBD2 matching 13 bases. The CDR3 spans 19 residues. V lost 0 bases to trimming and J lost 3 bases; unmatched junction nucleotides: 10. From germline, CDR1 is SGHTA and CDR2 FQGTGA. CDR3 sequence reads: CASSLTSGLAGVEKETQYF. CDR3 nucleotide sequence: TGTGCCAGCAGCTTAACCTCTGGACTAGCGGGAGTCGAAAAAGAGACCCAGTACTTC. The full variable domain, with the rest looked up from reference TRBV7-3 and TRBJ2-5, is GAGVSQTPSNKVTEKGKYVELRCDPISGHTALYWYRQSLGQGPEFLIYFQGTGAADDSGLPNDRFFAVRPEGSVSTLKIQRTERGDSAVYLCASSLTSGLAGVEKETQYFGPGTRLLVL.

The chain uses TRBV28 and TRBJ2-1; TRBD2 aligns across 10 bases. With 6 bases clipped from V and 5 bases from J, the junction kept 7 bases outside the gene matches. There are 15 residues in the CDR3. Germline V gene lookup returns CDR1 MDHEN and CDR2 SYDVKM. In nucleotides, the CDR3 is TGTGCCAGCAGGTCTAGCGGGAGACCCGACAATGAGCAGTTCTTC. Its protein product is CASRSSGRPDNEQFF.

By frequency in the sample, this clone is medium-sized. The genes are TRBV6-1 and TRBJ2-3; D uncertain. Trimming left V 3 bases short and J 2 bases short, with 6 bases between. Germline-derived CDR1 and CDR2 are MNHNS and SASEGT. There are 13 residues in the CDR3. CDR3 sequence (DNA): TGTGCCAGCAGTGACAGGTTCACAGATACGCAGTATTTT. Protein sequence: CASSDRFTDTQYF.